This is a list of T cell receptor beta chains from one sample in a study of early T cells in non-severe SARS-CoV-2 infection. TCRdb reprocessed the 5' RACE reads with MiXCR, giving one entry per CDR3 protein. The table records some 29,000 distinct CDR3 sequences, approximately 5.4% of them present only once. The specimen was whole blood. These receptors all come from an adult who was a healthcare worker with PCR-confirmed SARS-CoV-2 infection or an uninfected control (not recorded which). Each CDR3 is given with its conserved first and last residue. The D gene is left open where the match is weak. For some rows the clone size is stated as once, few or many, or as a class when expanded; others skip it.

TRBV29-1,.,few,TRBJ2-3,TGCAGCGTTGAATCGGGTGCAGATACGCAGTATTTT,CSVESGADTQYF
TRBV10-2,TRBD2,many,TRBJ2-3,TGCGCCAGCAGCCGGGAGGGCCTTGGCACAGATACGCAGTATTTT,CASSREGLGTDTQYF
TRBV7-8,.,few,TRBJ2-7,TGTGCCAGCAGCTTCCCGGCGGCGGGGACAGAAAGCTCCTACGAGCAGTACTTC,CASSFPAAGTESSYEQYF
TRBV5-1,.,many,TRBJ2-2,TGCGCCAGCAGAGTGCAGGGAAAGACCGGGGAGCTGTTTTTT,CASRVQGKTGELFF
TRBV29-1,.,many,TRBJ1-5,TGCAGCGTTGAGACCGGGTGGGCCCAGCATTTT,CSVETGWAQHF
TRBV29-1,.,many,TRBJ1-1,TGCAGCGTTGGGTGGTGGAACACTGAAGCTTTCTTT,CSVGWWNTEAFF
TRBV20-1,.,many,TRBJ1-3,TGCAGTGCCATCCGGGGGAGCTCTGGAAACACCATATATTTT,CSAIRGSSGNTIYF
TRBV7-2,.,many,TRBJ2-5,TGTGCCAGCAGCCGCGGGACTGGAGAGACCCAGTACTTC,CASSRGTGETQYF
TRBV27,.,many,TRBJ1-1,TGTGCCAGCAGTCCCCCGACACCCATGAACACTGAAGCTTTCTTT,CASSPPTPMNTEAFF
TRBV2,.,many,TRBJ1-5,TGTGCCAGCAGTGAACAATCAGTTAGCAATCAGCCCCAGCATTTT,CASSEQSVSNQPQHF
TRBV5-1,.,many,TRBJ2-7,TGCGCCAGCGGGGACATGCCGGAAGAGCAGTACTTC,CASGDMPEEQYF
TRBV6-6,.,many,TRBJ2-3,TGTGCCAGCAGTCCCCGGGACTCTTCATCAGATACGCAGTATTTT,CASSPRDSSSDTQYF
TRBV7-9,.,many,TRBJ1-1,TGTGCCAGCAGCTTAGAGGCAGGGCGGAACACTGAAGCTTTCTTT,CASSLEAGRNTEAFF
TRBV3-1,.,many,TRBJ2-5,TGTGCCAGCACCTCAGTCGGGGAGACCCAGTACTTC,CASTSVGETQYF
TRBV4-2,.,many,TRBJ2-7,TGTGCCAGCAGCCAAGGGACGGGGCGGTACGAGCAGTACTTC,CASSQGTGRYEQYF
TRBV9,TRBD2,many,TRBJ2-3,TGTGCCAGCAGCGTGGGTAGCGGGAGTCGCACAGATACGCAGTATTTT,CASSVGSGSRTDTQYF
TRBV7-2,TRBD2,many,TRBJ2-4,TGTGCCAGCAGCTTAGATCGTTTAGCGGGAGCCAAAAACATTCAGTACTTC,CASSLDRLAGAKNIQYF
TRBV6-6,.,many,TRBJ2-5,TGTGCCAGCAGTTACGGTCAGGGACAAAGGGAGACCCAGTACTTC,CASSYGQGQRETQYF
TRBV4-3,.,few,TRBJ2-1,TGCGCCAGCAGCCAAGAGAGGTACAATGAGCAGTTCTTC,CASSQERYNEQFF
TRBV19,TRBD2,few,TRBJ2-7,TGTGCCAGTAGTATCTCTGCGGGAGGATCCCGCGAGCAGTACTTC,CASSISAGGSREQYF
TRBV7-9,.,many,TRBJ2-3,TGTGCCAGCAGCCGACAGTCCCATACGCAGTATTTT,CASSRQSHTQYF
TRBV5-6,.,few,TRBJ2-7,TGTGCCAGCAACCCGGGCCCGCCAGGACCATACGAGCAGTACTTC,CASNPGPPGPYEQYF
TRBV18,.,many,TRBJ1-6,TGTGCCAGCTCGGATACAAGCTCCTATAATTCACCCCTCCACTTT,CASSDTSSYNSPLHF
TRBV9,.,few,TRBJ2-1,TGTGCCAGCAGCGTAGATCCGGGAGAGGATTCCTACAATGAGCAGTTCTTC,CASSVDPGEDSYNEQFF
TRBV6-5,TRBD2,.,TRBJ2-3,TGTGCCAGCAGTAACGGACTAGCGAGCACAGATACGCAGTATTTT,CASSNGLASTDTQYF
TRBV20-1,TRBD2,medium-sized,TRBJ2-1,TGCAGTGCTAGAGGGCTAGCGGCGCACAATGAGCAGTTCTTC,CSARGLAAHNEQFF
TRBV7-2,.,many,TRBJ2-2,TGTGCCAGCAGCTTAGCCAGGAACACCGGGGAGCTGTTTTTT,CASSLARNTGELFF
TRBV11-2,TRBD2,many,TRBJ2-1,TGTGCCAGCAGCTTATATGTAGCGGGGGGCAATGAGCAGTTCTTC,CASSLYVAGGNEQFF
TRBV18,.,many,TRBJ1-2,TGTGCCAGCTCACCATTGGAGGGCGGAGGCTACACCTTC,CASSPLEGGGYTF
TRBV12-3/TRBV12-4,.,many,TRBJ1-1,TGTGCCAGCAGGATGGAAGGGAGAGAAGCTTTCTTT,CASRMEGREAFF
TRBV7-2,TRBD2,many,TRBJ2-7,TGTGCCAGCAGCTTAGGGGGTAGCGGGACCACCGAGCAGTACTTC,CASSLGGSGTTEQYF
TRBV2,TRBD1,many,TRBJ1-1,TGTGCCGTAAAGACAGGGGTTGGGAGCACTGAAGCTTTCTTT,CAVKTGVGSTEAFF
TRBV29-1,.,many,TRBJ2-1,TGCAGCGTTGAAGAGCGTAAGAAGGTCAATGAGCAGTTCTTC,CSVEERKKVNEQFF
TRBV3-1,.,few,TRBJ2-7,TGTGCCAGCAGCCAATCCGGGACTGAGCAGTACTTC,CASSQSGTEQYF
TRBV20-1,.,.,TRBJ2-5,TGCAGTGCTCATGAACAGGGGAGGCAGACCCAGTACTTC,CSAHEQGRQTQYF
TRBV20-1,TRBD1,many,TRBJ1-6,TGCAGTGCTAGAGCCGGGACAGGCGGTTCACCCCTCCACTTT,CSARAGTGGSPLHF
TRBV6-2/TRBV6-3,.,many,TRBJ2-7,TGTGCCAGCACCAGGGGGGGGACAGCCTACGAGCAGTACTTC,CASTRGGTAYEQYF
TRBV7-9,TRBD1,.,TRBJ1-2,TGTGCCAGCAGCCACACGGGACAGAGCTATGGCTACACCTTC,CASSHTGQSYGYTF
TRBV27,.,many,TRBJ2-7,TGTGCCAGCAGTTTATTGTCGAGCTCCTACGAGCAGTACTTC,CASSLLSSSYEQYF
TRBV2,.,many,TRBJ1-2,TGTGCCAGCAGTGAAGCCACAACGGTCTATGGCTACACCTTC,CASSEATTVYGYTF